This record concerns one T cell receptor beta chain sequence. CDR3 length equals 12 residues. Looked up from germline, CDR1 is SEHNR and CDR2 is FQNEAQ (reference sequence). These data originate in a study of T cell changes during pregnancy in multiple sclerosis. The data were produced by immunoSEQ multiplex PCR, yet TCRdb's version contains in-frame clones alone and is incomplete. The table includes about 62,000 clones, about 92% detected once. The gene calls are TRBV7-9 and TRBJ2-3; TRBD1 agrees at 8 bases. The receptor was derived from a female donor in good health, enrolled as a control in a pregnancy study. Sequencing was performed on peripheral blood, taken in the second trimester of pregnancy. For the CDR3, the DNA is TGTACCCTGGACAGGGGCACAGATACGCAGTATTTT. Protein product: CTLDRGTDTQYF. Looking up the rest from reference TRBV7-9 and TRBJ2-3 gives the full variable domain: DTGVSQNPRHKITKRGQNVTFRCDPISEHNRLYWYRQTLGQGPEFLTYFQNEAQLEKSRLLSDRFSAERPKGSFSTLEIQRTEQGDSAMYLCTLDRGTDTQYFGPGTRLTVL.